This section outlines one T cell receptor (beta chain) sequence together with its context. Germline V gene data show CDR1 as SGHVS and CDR2 as FQNEAQ. There are 13 residues in the CDR3. The junction had 2 bases not matched to a gene; V was cut back by 5 bases and J by 9 bases. This specimen belongs to a study of cytomegalovirus exposure and HLA in healthy donors. 13 Jbeta primers and 60 Vbeta primers were used for the PCR. Data came from immunoSEQ multiplex PCR; TCRdb stores just in-frame clones and leaves some out. Of under 250,000 clones listed, approximately 80% are singletons. This chain links TRBV7-8 with TRBJ2-1; 12 bases line up with TRBD2. The sequencing input was PBMCs. This clonotype was sampled from a woman in her 30s in good health and CMV-seronegative. The CDR3 nucleotides are TGTGCCAGCAGCCAGACTAGCGGGAGTGAGCAGTTCTTC. This codes for CASSQTSGSEQFF. Complete variable domain (other parts from reference TRBV7-8 and TRBJ2-1): GAGVSQSPRYKVAKRGQDVALRCDPISGHVSLFWYQQALGQGPEFLTYFQNEAQLDKSGLPSDRFFAERPEGSVSTLKIQRTQQEDSAVYLCASSQTSGSEQFFGPGTRLTVL.